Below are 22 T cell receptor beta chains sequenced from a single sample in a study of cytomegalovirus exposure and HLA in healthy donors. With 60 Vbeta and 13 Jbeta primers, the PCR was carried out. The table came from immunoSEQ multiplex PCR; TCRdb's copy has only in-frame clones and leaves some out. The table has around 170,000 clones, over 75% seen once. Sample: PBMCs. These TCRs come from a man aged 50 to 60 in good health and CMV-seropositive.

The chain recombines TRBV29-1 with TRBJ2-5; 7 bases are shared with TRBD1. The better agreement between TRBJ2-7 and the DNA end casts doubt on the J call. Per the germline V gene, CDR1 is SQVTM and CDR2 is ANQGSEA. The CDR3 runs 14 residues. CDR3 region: CSVHGRDRPYEQYF. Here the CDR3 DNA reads TGCAGCGTCCACGGCCGGGACAGACCTTACGAGCAGTACTTC.

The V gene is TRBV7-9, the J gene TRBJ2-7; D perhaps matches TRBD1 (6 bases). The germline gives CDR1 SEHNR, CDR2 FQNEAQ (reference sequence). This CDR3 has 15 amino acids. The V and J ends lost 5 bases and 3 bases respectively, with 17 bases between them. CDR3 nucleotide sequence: TGTGCCAGCAGCGGGTGGCGGCAGGGGCACTACGAGCAGTACTTC. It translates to CASSGWRQGHYEQYF. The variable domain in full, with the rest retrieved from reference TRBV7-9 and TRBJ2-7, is DTGVSQNPRHKITKRGQNVTFRCDPISEHNRLYWYRQTLGQGPEFLTYFQNEAQLEKSRLLSDRFSAERPKGSFSTLEIQRTEQGDSAMYLCASSGWRQGHYEQYFGPGTRLTVT.

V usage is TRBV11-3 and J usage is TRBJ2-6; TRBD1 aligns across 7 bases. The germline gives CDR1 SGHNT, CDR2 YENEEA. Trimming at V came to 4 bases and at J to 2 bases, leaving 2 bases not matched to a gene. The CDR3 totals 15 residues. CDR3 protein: CASSSTGAGANVLTF. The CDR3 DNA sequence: TGTGCCAGCAGCTCCACAGGGGCTGGGGCCAACGTCCTGACTTTC.

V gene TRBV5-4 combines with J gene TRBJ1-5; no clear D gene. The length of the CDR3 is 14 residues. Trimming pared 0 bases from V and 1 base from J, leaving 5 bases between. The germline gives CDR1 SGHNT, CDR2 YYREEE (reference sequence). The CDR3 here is CASSLDSSNQPQHF. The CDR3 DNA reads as TGTGCCAGCAGCTTGGACTCGAGCAATCAGCCCCAGCATTTT.

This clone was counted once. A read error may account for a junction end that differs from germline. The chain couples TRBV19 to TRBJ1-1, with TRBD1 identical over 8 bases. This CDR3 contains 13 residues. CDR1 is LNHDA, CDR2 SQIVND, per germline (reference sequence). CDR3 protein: CASSISGTGSYGF. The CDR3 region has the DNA TGTGCCAGTAGTATTTCCGGGACAGGATCGTACGGATTT.

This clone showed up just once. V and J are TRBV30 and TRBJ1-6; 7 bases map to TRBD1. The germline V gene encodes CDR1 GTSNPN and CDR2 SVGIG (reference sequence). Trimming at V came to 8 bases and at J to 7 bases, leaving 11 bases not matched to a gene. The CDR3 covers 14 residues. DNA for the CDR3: TGTGCCCGGTCAGCAGGGACAGCCAATTCACCCCTCCACTTT. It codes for CARSAGTANSPLHF.

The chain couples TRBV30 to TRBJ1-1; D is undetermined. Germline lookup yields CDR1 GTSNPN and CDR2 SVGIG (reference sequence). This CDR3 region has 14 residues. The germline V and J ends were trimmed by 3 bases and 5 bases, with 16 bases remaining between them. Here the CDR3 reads CAWSYKGDKTEAFF. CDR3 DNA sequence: TGTGCCTGGAGCTATAAGGGAGATAAAACTGAAGCTTTCTTT.

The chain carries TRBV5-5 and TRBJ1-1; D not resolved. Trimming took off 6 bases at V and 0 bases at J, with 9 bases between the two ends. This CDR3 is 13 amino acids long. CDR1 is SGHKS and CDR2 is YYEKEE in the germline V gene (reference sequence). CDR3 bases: TGTGCCAGCATGCTTTCGGTGAACACTGAAGCTTTCTTT. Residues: CASMLSVNTEAFF.

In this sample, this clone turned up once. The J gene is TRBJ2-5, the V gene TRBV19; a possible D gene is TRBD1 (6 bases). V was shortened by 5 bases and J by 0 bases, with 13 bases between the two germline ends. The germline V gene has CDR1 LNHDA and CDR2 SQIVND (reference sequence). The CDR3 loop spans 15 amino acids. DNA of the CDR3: TGTGCCAGTAGTCCGGGACACTCGTACCAAGAGACCCAGTACTTC. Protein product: CASSPGHSYQETQYF.

The CDR3 nucleotides read TGCGCCAGCAGCCGACTAGCGGAGCGGGAGACCCAGTACTTC. It codes for CASSRLAERETQYF. The chain employs TRBV4-1 and TRBJ2-5; 9 bases are a match to TRBD2. With 4 bases clipped from V and 5 bases from J, the junction kept 5 bases outside the gene matches. CDR3 length equals 14 residues. In germline, CDR1 is MGHRA, CDR2 YSYEKL.

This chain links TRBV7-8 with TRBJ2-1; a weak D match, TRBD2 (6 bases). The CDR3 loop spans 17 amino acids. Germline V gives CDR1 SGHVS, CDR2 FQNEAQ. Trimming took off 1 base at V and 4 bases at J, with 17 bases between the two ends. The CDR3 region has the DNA TGTGCCAGCAGCTTAGAGCCGGCTAGACTAGGTTACAATGAGCAGTTCTTC. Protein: CASSLEPARLGYNEQFF.

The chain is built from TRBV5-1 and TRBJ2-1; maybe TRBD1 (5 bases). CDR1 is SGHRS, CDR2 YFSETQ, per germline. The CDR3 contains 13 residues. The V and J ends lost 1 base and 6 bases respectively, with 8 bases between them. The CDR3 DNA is TGCGCCAGCAGCTTGCCAGGGCGCAATGAGCAGTTCTTC. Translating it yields CASSLPGRNEQFF.

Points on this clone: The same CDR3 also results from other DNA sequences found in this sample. The CDR3 loop reads CASSSYTDTQYF. In DNA, the CDR3 is TGTGCCAGCAGCTCCTACACAGATACGCAGTATTTT. The chain joins TRBV7-2 to TRBJ2-3, with D hard to call. V gave up 4 bases and J gave up 2 bases, with 4 bases separating them. Per germline, CDR1 SGHTA and CDR2 FQGNSA. This CDR3 contains 12 residues.

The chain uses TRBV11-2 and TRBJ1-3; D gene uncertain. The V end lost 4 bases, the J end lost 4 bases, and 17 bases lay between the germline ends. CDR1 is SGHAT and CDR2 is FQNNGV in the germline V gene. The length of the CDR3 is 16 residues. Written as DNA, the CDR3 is TGTGCCAGCAGCTACGCTGGCGGCATATCGGGAAACACCATATATTTT. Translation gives CASSYAGGISGNTIYF.

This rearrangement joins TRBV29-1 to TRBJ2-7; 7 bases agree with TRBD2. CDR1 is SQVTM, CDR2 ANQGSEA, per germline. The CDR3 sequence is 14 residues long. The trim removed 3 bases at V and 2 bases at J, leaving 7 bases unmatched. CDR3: CSVDCREDPYEQYF. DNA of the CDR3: TGCAGCGTTGATTGTCGGGAGGACCCCTACGAGCAGTACTTC.

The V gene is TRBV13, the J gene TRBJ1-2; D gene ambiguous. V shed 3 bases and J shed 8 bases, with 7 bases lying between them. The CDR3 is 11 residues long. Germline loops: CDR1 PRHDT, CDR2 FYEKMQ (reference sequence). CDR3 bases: TGTGCCAGCAGCTTTCCTCTGGGCTACACCTTC. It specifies CASSFPLGYTF.

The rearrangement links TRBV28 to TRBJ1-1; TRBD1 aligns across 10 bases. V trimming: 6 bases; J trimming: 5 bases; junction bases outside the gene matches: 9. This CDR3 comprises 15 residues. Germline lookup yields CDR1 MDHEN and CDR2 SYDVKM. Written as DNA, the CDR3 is TGTGCCAGCAGGCCTCGACAGGGGGCTGAGACTGAAGCTTTCTTT. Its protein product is CASRPRQGAETEAFF.

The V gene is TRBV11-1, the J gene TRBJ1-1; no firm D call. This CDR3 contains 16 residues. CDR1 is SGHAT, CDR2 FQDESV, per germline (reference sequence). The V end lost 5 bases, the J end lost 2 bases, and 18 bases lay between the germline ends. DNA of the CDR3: TGTGCCAGCAGCGACAAGCCCCCCGGACTTAACACTGAAGCTTTCTTT. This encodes CASSDKPPGLNTEAFF.

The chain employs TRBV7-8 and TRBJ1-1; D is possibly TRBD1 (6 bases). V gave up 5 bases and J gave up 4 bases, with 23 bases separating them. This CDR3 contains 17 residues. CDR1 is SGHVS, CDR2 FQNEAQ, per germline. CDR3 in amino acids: CASSGYRTGTSSTEAFF. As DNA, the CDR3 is TGTGCCAGCAGCGGATACCGCACAGGGACCTCGAGCACTGAAGCTTTCTTT.

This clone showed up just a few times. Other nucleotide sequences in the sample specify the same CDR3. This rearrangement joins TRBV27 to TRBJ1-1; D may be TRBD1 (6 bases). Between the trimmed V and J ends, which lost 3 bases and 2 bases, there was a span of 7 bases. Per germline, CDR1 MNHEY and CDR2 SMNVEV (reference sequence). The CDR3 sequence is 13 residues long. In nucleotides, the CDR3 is TGTGCCAGCAGTTTCAGGGGTAACACTGAAGCTTTCTTT. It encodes CASSFRGNTEAFF.

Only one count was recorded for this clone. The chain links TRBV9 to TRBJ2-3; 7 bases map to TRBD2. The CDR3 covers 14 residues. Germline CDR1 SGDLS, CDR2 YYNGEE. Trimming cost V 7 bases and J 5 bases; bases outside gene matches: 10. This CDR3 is CASGGRALEDTQYF. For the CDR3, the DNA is TGTGCCAGCGGGGGGAGGGCCCTGGAAGATACGCAGTATTTT.

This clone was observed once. CDR3 sequence reads: CASSLRRGRGDTGELFF. The CDR3 DNA follows: TGTGCCAGCAGCTTAAGGAGGGGGCGAGGAGACACCGGGGAGCTGTTTTTT. The rearrangement joins TRBV7-6 to TRBJ2-2; tentative D call: TRBD1 (7 bases). CDR1 and CDR2 (germline): SGHVS, FNYEAQ. Deletions cut 2 bases from V and 3 bases from J, with 16 bases between. The CDR3 loop spans 17 amino acids. Combining the CDR3 with reference TRBV7-6 and TRBJ2-2 gives the whole variable domain GAGVSQSPRYKVTKRGQDVALRCDPISGHVSLYWYRQALGQGPEFLTYFNYEAQQDKSGLPNDRFSAERPEGSISTLTIQRTEQRDSAMYRCASSLRRGRGDTGELFFGEGSRLTVL.